The source of this T cell receptor beta chain is a study of cytomegalovirus exposure and HLA in healthy donors. The CDR3 loop spans 12 amino acids. The ends lost 4 bases at V and 6 bases at J; junction bases unmatched: 3. Per germline, CDR1 SGHRS and CDR2 YFSETQ. The PCR ran on 60 Vbeta and 13 Jbeta primers. The protocol was immunoSEQ multiplex PCR, while the TCRdb copy is restricted to in-frame clones and leaves out a portion. This sample's table reports about 150,000 clones. The gene calls are TRBV5-1 and TRBJ1-2, with 7 bases that match TRBD1. The sequencing sample was made of PBMCs. The sequence derives from a man under 40 in good health and CMV-seronegative. The CDR3 sequence: CASSRGGDGYTF. In DNA form, the CDR3 reads TGCGCCAGCAGCAGAGGGGGCGATGGCTACACCTTC.